This T cell receptor beta chain was recorded in a study of coeliac disease. Study-level points and caveats: Control samples showed higher TRB and TRG clonality than intraepithelial and lamina propria samples in active celiac disease.

The data were produced by immunoSEQ multiplex PCR, yet TCRdb's version contains in-frame clones alone and is incomplete. Among 2,500 to 3,500 clones listed, around half were seen once. This CDR3 has 16 amino acids. V lost 3 bases, J lost 7 bases, and 12 bases stayed unmatched. Germline V gene sequence: CDR1 LNHNV, CDR2 YYDKDF (reference sequence). This clone is labeled large. Its antigen is unidentified. The sequenced sample was intraepithelial lymphocytes from the gut. The V gene is TRBV15, the J gene TRBJ2-1; 7 positions match TRBD2. The TCR comes from a man aged 50 or older with active celiac disease. CDR3 DNA: TGTGCCACCAGCAGGCCCTTAGCGGGTGATGGTAATGAGCAGTTCTTC. Translated: CATSRPLAGDGNEQFF.